A selection of T cell receptor beta chains follows, all from one sample in a study of T-cell memory formation after mild COVID-19. TCRdb passed the 5' RACE reads through MiXCR, listing each CDR3 protein once. Found here are 75,000 to 90,000 distinct CDR3 sequences, over 11% of them singletons; the top ten hold 31%. Sample: PBMCs or a T cell subset sorted from them (not recorded which). All receptors come from an adult woman who had mild COVID-19 (a few samples of this study predate the infection). Cell type and time point are not known. Each CDR3 is given with its conserved first and last residue. The order of the fields is clone size, D gene, V gene, CDR3 protein. D genes are given only for firm matches. Expanded clones get a size class; other rows say once, few or many, or leave the size out.

few TRBD2 TRBV4-2 CASSRTSGGATDTQYF
few TRBD2 TRBV9 CASSAGTSGSDEQFF
- TRBD2 TRBV10-3 CAISESSGRDYGTPGYF
few TRBD2 TRBV20-1 CSARPHLAGATYNEQFF
- TRBD2 TRBV7-8 CASSPRPWTSGSPQPLF
few TRBD2 TRBV6-6 CASSYGPFSSGRSTKNIQYF
few - TRBV5-1 CASSSGDRYEQYF
many TRBD2 TRBV7-8 CASSERLALSYNEQFF
- TRBD2 TRBV9 CASSVDSSGSLDTQYF
- TRBD2 TRBV12-3/TRBV12-4 CASRASGKSYNEQFF
few TRBD2 TRBV7-6 CASSLLSGNTDTQYF
few - TRBV4-3 CASSHGGGYGYTF